Below, 19 T cell receptor beta chains from the same sample are listed, as sequenced in a study of T cell repertoires in cytomegalovirus infection. One entry per CDR3 protein results from TCRdb running MiXCR on the reads. The sample records some 400,000 distinct CDR3 sequences, roughly 20% being singletons. The sample consisted of PBMCs. All receptors derive from a human donor in good health (CMV status not recorded). Some clones in this sample may be carry-over from other donors' samples.

There are a few counts of this clonotype. This sequence joins TRBV7-6 and TRBJ1-6; possible D gene TRBD1, 5 bases. The V gene's germline CDR1 is SGHVS and CDR2 FNYEAQ. Trimming stripped 0 bases from V and 9 bases from J, with 9 bases between. This CDR3 contains 14 residues. The CDR3 sequence is CASSLAIQGSPLHF. The CDR3, as DNA: TGTGCCAGCAGCTTAGCAATTCAGGGTTCACCCCTCCACTTT.

This clonotype was observed a handful of times. The CDR3 here is CSVLGGKNYNEQFF. CDR3 nucleotides: TGCAGCGTGCTAGGGGGGAAAAATTACAATGAGCAGTTCTTC. This chain connects TRBV29-1 to TRBJ2-1; D may match TRBD1 or TRBD2 (6 bases each). This CDR3 region has 14 residues. Germline assignment: CDR1 SQVTM and CDR2 ANQGSEA. V lost 6 bases, J lost 4 bases, and 16 bases lay in between.

The gene calls are TRBV27 and TRBJ1-5; possible D gene TRBD1, 5 bases. Germline CDR1 and CDR2: MNHEY and SMNVEV (reference sequence). V lost 5 bases and J 0 bases, leaving 20 bases between the germline ends. The CDR3 consists of 18 residues. The CDR3 coding sequence is TGTGCCAGCAGTCCCCTCTTGACAGCCGGGAGTAGCAATCAGCCCCAGCATTTT. Protein product: CASSPLLTAGSSNQPQHF.

A word on this clonotype: With a much larger clone just one base away, this may be a read error. The CDR3 carries no conserved terminal phenylalanine or tryptophan, so it likely arises from a read error. The gene calls are TRBV6-2 or TRBV6-3 and TRBJ2-5; TRBD2 agrees at 8 bases. The CDR3 runs to 16 residues. The junction had 12 bases not matched to a gene; V was cut back by 5 bases and J by 4 bases. CDR1 is MNHEY and CDR2 is SVGEGT in the germline V gene. The CDR3 DNA reads as TGTGCCAGCAGTGCACCCCAGCGGGAGAATCGAGAGACCCAGTACTCC. Its protein is CASSAPQRENRETQYS.

CDR3: CASIKGASSGTQYF. As DNA, the CDR3 is TGTGCCAGCATAAAGGGGGCGTCATCCGGGACCCAGTACTTC. The rearrangement joins TRBV2 to TRBJ2-5, with 7 bases fitting TRBD1. CDR1 and CDR2 (germline): SNHLY, FYNNEI. The CDR3 has 14 residues. After removal of 7 bases from V and 7 bases from J, the junction contained 12 bases not matched to a gene.

V is TRBV12-3 or TRBV12-4 and J is TRBJ1-2; TRBD1 is a possible D gene (6 bases). The V end lost 2 bases, the J end lost 3 bases, and 13 bases lay between the germline ends. CDR3 size: 15 residues. The CDR3, as DNA: TGTGCCAGCAGTTTAATTTCAGGGGAGTACTATGGCTACACCTTC. Its protein product is CASSLISGEYYGYTF.

This clonotype was counted a few times. The chain combines TRBV6-5 with TRBJ2-7, with D tentatively TRBD2 (5 bases). CDR1 is MNHEY and CDR2 is SVGAGI in the germline V gene. Trimming took 2 bases from V and 3 from J, leaving 11 bases between them. The length of the CDR3 is 14 residues. Here the CDR3 reads CASSYGRAHYEQYF. The CDR3 coding sequence is TGTGCCAGCAGTTACGGGCGGGCCCACTACGAGCAGTACTTC.

CDR3 residues: CSAPTDINEKLFF. Written as DNA, the CDR3 is TGCAGTGCTCCGACCGATATCAATGAAAAACTGTTTTTT. The V gene is TRBV20-1, the J gene TRBJ1-4; no reliable D call. The CDR3 runs 13 residues. V lost 5 bases, J lost 5 bases, and 12 bases lay in between. The germline gives CDR1 DFQATT, CDR2 SNEGSKA (reference sequence).

This clonotype was detected a few times. The chain uses TRBV7-2 and TRBJ2-7; 12 nucleotides line up with TRBD2. In germline, CDR1 is SGHTA, CDR2 FQGNSA. The CDR3 has 16 residues. After removal of 5 bases from V and 4 bases from J, the junction contained 9 bases not matched to a gene. This chain's CDR3 is CASSLRTSGVGYEQYF. The CDR3 DNA is TGTGCCAGCAGCCTAAGGACTAGCGGGGTCGGATACGAGCAGTACTTC.

In this sample, this clonotype turned up a few times. V and J are TRBV6-2 or TRBV6-3 and TRBJ1-1; 10 positions match TRBD1. CDR1 and CDR2 (germline): MNHEY, SVGEGT. The CDR3 runs to 14 residues. J gave up 1 base and V 6 bases, and 2 bases lay outside the gene matches. CDR3 sequence (DNA): TGTGCCAGCAGGCGGGACAGGGGGAACACTGAAGCTTTCTTT. It specifies CASRRDRGNTEAFF.

The chain carries TRBV7-9 and TRBJ2-5; 9 positions agree with TRBD2. Germline CDR1 reads SEHNR; CDR2 reads FQNEAQ (reference sequence). CDR3 size: 15 residues. After removal of 2 bases from V and 4 bases from J, the junction contained 5 bases not matched to a gene. The CDR3 loop reads CASSLLAGSTETQYF. The CDR3 DNA follows: TGTGCCAGCAGCTTACTAGCGGGATCAACAGAGACCCAGTACTTC.

This clonotype was observed at least ten times. The chain employs TRBV7-2 and TRBJ2-3; the D gene is possibly TRBD1 (6 bases). The CDR3 loop spans 19 amino acids. Germline V gene lookup returns CDR1 SGHTA and CDR2 FQGNSA. Trimming pared 5 bases from V and 0 bases from J, leaving 24 bases between. CDR3 residues: CASSARGGTHKTSTDTQYF. The CDR3 coding sequence is TGTGCCAGCAGCGCTAGGGGTGGGACACACAAAACTAGCACAGATACGCAGTATTTT.

CDR3 in DNA: TGTGCCAGCAGTCCCAATACTCTAGGGGGACACCCTAACTATGGCTACACCTTC. Translation: CASSPNTLGGHPNYGYTF. This chain joins TRBV28 and TRBJ1-2; TRBD1 might be the D (6 bases). Germline-derived CDR1 and CDR2 are MDHEN and SYDVKM. This CDR3 region has 18 residues. The V end was cut by 5 bases, the J end by 0 bases, with 22 bases between.

This clonotype was detected only a few times. This chain links TRBV28 with TRBJ2-7; 7 bases are shared with TRBD1. J gave up 4 bases and V 6 bases, and 6 bases lay outside the gene matches. Germline loops: CDR1 MDHEN, CDR2 SYDVKM. The CDR3 is 13 residues long. CDR3 DNA sequence: TGTGCCAGCAGACTACGACAGGGTTACGAGCAGTACTTC. It is translated as CASRLRQGYEQYF.

J is TRBJ2-1 and V is TRBV30; no firm D call. This CDR3 spans 17 amino acids. The germline V gene encodes CDR1 GTSNPN and CDR2 SVGIG (reference sequence). Trimming stripped 1 base from V and 0 bases from J, with 16 bases between. CDR3 region: CAWSGVDSQSSYNEQFF. The CDR3 region has the DNA TGTGCCTGGAGTGGGGTAGACTCTCAAAGCTCCTACAATGAGCAGTTCTTC.

The rearrangement joins TRBV29-1 to TRBJ2-5; 10 nucleotides match TRBD2. V lost 6 bases to trimming and J lost 2 bases; unmatched junction nucleotides: 6. The CDR3 totals 14 residues. Germline loops: CDR1 SQVTM, CDR2 ANQGSEA. CDR3 DNA sequence: TGCAGCGTAGCGGGGGGGCCGCGACAAGAGACCCAGTACTTC. Amino acid sequence: CSVAGGPRQETQYF.

As regards this clonotype: A much larger clone differs from this one at a single base, so this may be a read error. The V and J genes are TRBV25-1 and TRBJ1-2; D gene uncertain. This CDR3 comprises 14 residues. The germline gives CDR1 MGHDK, CDR2 SYGVNS. The V gene lost 5 bases and the J gene lost 8 bases, with 18 bases spanning the gap. CDR3 sequence (DNA): TGTGCCAGCAGTCGGCCCGATCCGAATAGCGGCTACACCTTC. This encodes CASSRPDPNSGYTF.

The chain carries TRBV20-1 and TRBJ2-7; D ambiguous. V lost 6 bases and J 3 bases, leaving 15 bases between the germline ends. The CDR3 spans 13 residues. CDR1 and CDR2 from the germline V gene are DFQATT and SNEGSKA (reference sequence). The chain's CDR3 is CSAPDSTNYEQYF. CDR3 DNA sequence: TGCAGTGCCCCCGACTCAACAAACTACGAGCAGTACTTC.

This clonotype was seen at least ten times. The rearrangement links TRBV7-8 to TRBJ2-2, with D tentatively TRBD1 or TRBD2 (7 bases each). The V end lost 5 bases, the J end lost 4 bases, and 17 bases lay between the germline ends. Germline V lookup: CDR1 SGHVS, CDR2 FQNEAQ. This CDR3 has 16 residues. The CDR3 DNA reads TGTGCCAGCAGCGAACACAGGGGAGGGGGCACCGGGGAGCTGTTTTTT. Protein: CASSEHRGGGTGELFF.